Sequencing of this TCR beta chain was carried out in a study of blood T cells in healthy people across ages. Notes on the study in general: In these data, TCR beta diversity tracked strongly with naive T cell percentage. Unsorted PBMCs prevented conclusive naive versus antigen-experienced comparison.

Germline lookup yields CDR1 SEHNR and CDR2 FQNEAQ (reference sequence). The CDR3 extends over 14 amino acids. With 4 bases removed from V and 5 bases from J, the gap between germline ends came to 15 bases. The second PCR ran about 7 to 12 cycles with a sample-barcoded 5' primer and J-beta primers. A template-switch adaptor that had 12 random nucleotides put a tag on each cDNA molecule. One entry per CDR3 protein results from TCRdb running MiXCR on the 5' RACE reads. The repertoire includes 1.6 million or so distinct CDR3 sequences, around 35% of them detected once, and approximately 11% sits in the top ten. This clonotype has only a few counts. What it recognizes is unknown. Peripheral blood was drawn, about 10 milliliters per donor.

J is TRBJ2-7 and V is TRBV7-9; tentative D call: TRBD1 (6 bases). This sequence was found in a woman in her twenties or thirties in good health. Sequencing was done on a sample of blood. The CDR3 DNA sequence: TGTGCCAGCAGCTATACAGGGTCCCGGGACGAGCAGTACTTC. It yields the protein CASSYTGSRDEQYF.